This T cell receptor beta chain was identified during a study of shared clonotypes between healthy human individuals. Background on the study: Per donor, three plates held CD4 naive cells, three held CD4 memory, two held CD8 naive and one held CD8 memory. Study-wide results and caveats: Non-shared clonotypes had lower generation probabilities than those shared by all four donors.

It was into CD45RA+ naive and CD45RA-negative memory subsets that the CD4+ cells were split. Each subset's genomic DNA was shared equally among a number of immunoSEQ plates. The method was immunoSEQ multiplex PCR; TCRdb's version includes in-frame clones alone and lacks a portion of them. The sample includes about 2.4 million clones, just over 90% seen only once; the top ten take under 0.15%. The CDR3 is 12 residues long. Losses at the gene ends were 0 bases for V and 7 bases for J; bases not matched to a gene: 0. Germline assignment: CDR1 SGHRS and CDR2 YFSETQ. As concerns this clone: The antigen remains unidentified. Other DNA sequences in this specimen translate into the identical CDR3.

V usage is TRBV5-1 and J usage is TRBJ1-1, with TRBD1 matching 7 bases. The sample consisted of naive CD4+ T cells sorted from blood. Subset: CD45RA+ positively selected. This clonotype was obtained from a man between 18 and 35 years old in good health. CDR3 in amino acids: CASSLGQGEAFF. In DNA, the CDR3 is TGCGCCAGCAGCTTGGGACAGGGTGAAGCTTTCTTT.